This T cell receptor (beta chain) was found in a study of regulatory T cells in long-lasting Graves disease (dated by TCRdb to 2020 to 2022). For context, the study as a whole: Patients with newly diagnosed Graves' disease had been on antithyroid drugs for under 3 months. Peripheral blood TCR sequencing and RNA sequencing compared persistent Graves' disease patients with newly diagnosed Graves' disease patients. The study was registered as a clinical trial and conducted in China. A total of roughly 35 samples underwent TCR sequencing: roughly 13 from persistent and roughly 20 from newly diagnosed Graves' disease patients. Broad study findings and their caveats: The small sample size was acknowledged by the authors as a limitation that may reduce accuracy. Peripheral blood alone was examined, since thyroid tissue, which constituted the primary lesion, could not be accessed. Patients with persistent disease shared more public clonotypes (fewer than 3,000) than newly diagnosed patients did (roughly 970). Preferential use of TRBV28, TRBJ1-2 and TRBJ2-5 was observed in persistent disease, whereas TRBV20-1 and TRBJ2-1 were favored in newly diagnosed disease. Lower TCR Shannon entropy and fewer highly expanded clones were observed in persistent Graves' disease patients than in newly diagnosed patients, which suggested clonal expansion. Sequencing and analysis were restricted to the TCR beta chain.

Inclusive of the bounding cysteine and phenylalanine, the CDR3 is 17 residues long. The retained sequence is limited to the CDR3, 51 bases, with the frame set at the first base. V ends up 7 bases short and J 7 bases short, with an unmatched junction base count of 17. Sequences MDHEN (CDR1) and SYDVKM (CDR2) are obtained from the germline V gene. The time point label here, explained by the study, means: newly diagnosed GD, antithyroid drugs for less than 3 months. For both TCR sequencing and RNA sequencing, RNA was extracted from PBMCs using TRIzol. Graves' disease was diagnosed according to American Thyroid Association guidelines. The patients came from an endocrinology department in Xi'an, China. Each patient gave around 9.2 milliliters of peripheral blood, collected in an EDTA anticoagulant tube. PBMCs were isolated by Ficoll Paque Plus density gradient separation without further T cell sorting. An Agilent 2100 Bioanalyzer and agarose gel were used to assess RNA quality, and a NanoDrop 2000 was used to measure RNA concentration.

This clonotype was detected ten times or more. No antigen is known for it. No qualities accompany the bases; no much larger clone lies one base away. Library preparation employed multiplex PCR. This sample was sequenced with an Illumina HiSeq 4000. To build TCR beta libraries, CDR3 regions were amplified by Arm-PCR using iRepertoire HTBI primers. Before sequencing, the PCR products went through gel purification. The authors' analysis ran thus. Across samples, about 63 TRBV and approximately 15 TRBJ segments were identified and used for gene usage analysis of CDR3 amino acid clonotypes. COPE and FqMerger were used to merge the filtered high-quality paired reads into contigs. BLAST was used to align contigs to the IMGT TRBV, TRBD and TRBJ reference genes, and CDR3 was defined following IMGT. Highly expanded clones were defined as clonotypes with a frequency above 0.1%. Shannon entropy served as the measure of repertoire diversity, while the Gini coefficient captured V-J evenness. A clonotype found in more than one individual was treated as public. Clones were called with MiXCR by TCRdb after fastp trimmed the public reads at Q25, and only in-frame beta chains were retained. Rows with one shared CDR3 protein collapse into an entry with the most common genes and DNA. These V and J calls rely on TCRdb rather than the paper's analysis. In this sample the table shows a few hundred thousand distinct CDR3 sequences, 15% to 20% of which occur a single time. The ten largest clones represent roughly a fifth of the sample.

The data also belong to a second study, concerning T cells in Graves' hyperthyroidism and ophthalmopathy. The second study reports: Stable Graves' hyperthyroidism was defined as the absence of progression to ophthalmopathy over 18 months of follow-up. The hyperthyroidism patients were between 18 and 65 years old and newly diagnosed, with a disease duration of less than 2 months. Exclusion was applied to patients with uncontrolled infections, other autoimmune diseases, pregnancy or lactation. Diagnoses were established on the basis of clinical symptoms, serum thyroxine and TRAb, thyroid ultrasound, and orbital computed tomography. A first-round RT-PCR of the TCR CDR3 used the HTBI primer set with the Qiagen OneStep RT-PCR kit. Most expanded thyroid clonotypes (frequency above 0.001) were also found in blood, which suggests that blood repertoires may mirror thyroid immune responses. A 13 V-J signature model separated ophthalmopathy from stable hyperthyroidism, with approximately 87% sensitivity and 81.08% specificity in cross-validation and 80%/75% in testing. In validation, the model predicted progression to ophthalmopathy with roughly 66% sensitivity and approximately 78% specificity, a median of about 6 months before onset. To identify TCR V-J signatures that set the groups apart, the researchers used a discovery cohort of 100 patients, made up of approximately 43 with Graves' ophthalmopathy and some 58 with stable Graves' hyperthyroidism. Prospective prediction of ophthalmopathy was tested in an independent validation cohort consisting of roughly 19 hyperthyroidism patients and 17 patients who later progressed to ophthalmopathy. For training and testing, the 100 or so patients in the discovery cohort were randomly divided in a 7:3 ratio. Thyroid tissue and blood T-cell repertoires from six Graves' hyperthyroidism patients were also compared in the study. Following sampling, methimazole starting at 30 mg daily was given to hyperthyroidism patients, and high-dose intravenous methylprednisolone was given to ophthalmopathy patients. A second multiplex PCR round built the libraries, followed by size selection and purification. Paired-end sequencing of the libraries was performed with 100 bp reads on an Illumina HiSeq2000. SOAPnuke was used to process the raw data, with reads discarded if the reads contained adapters or uncalled bases, had a mean Phred below 15, or lacked an exact constant-primer or identifier match. High-quality paired reads were merged using COPE v1.2.5, and each unique nucleotide sequence was defined as a clonotype. MiTCR v1.1 was used to align clonotypes to the IMGT TRBV, TRBD and TRBJ reference segments. The analysis included only V-J combinations with a frequency above 0.0001, which together covered roughly 99% of the repertoires. A TCS score was defined as the ratio of F50 (clonal expansion) to E x V (chaos), with BLOSUM62-based TCRdist applied between CDR3 peptides within each V-J. Welch's t-statistics and random forest reduced around 520 V-J features to around 14, which were used in a naive Bayes classifier (R e1071). No statistical method was used to fix the sample size in advance, and group allocation was not hidden from the investigators. According to the paper, TCR Vbeta CDR3 sequencing was carried out on about 140 peripheral blood samples, which came from around 43 ophthalmopathy, around 74 hyperthyroidism and some 17 progressor patients.

The specimen comprised peripheral blood mononuclear cells (PBMCs), sampled at new diagnosis, from a patient treated with antithyroid drugs. This receptor was taken from a woman younger than 35 with Graves disease. Donor details come from another sample of the same person, matched by shared clones. The receptor chain draws on TRBV28 and TRBJ2-1; 9 middle bases align to TRBD2. The CDR3 protein: CASTDLWGRGGSNEQFF. In nucleotides, the sequence is TGTGCCAGCACCGACCTCTGGGGGCGGGGGGGCTCAAATGAGCAGTTCTTC.